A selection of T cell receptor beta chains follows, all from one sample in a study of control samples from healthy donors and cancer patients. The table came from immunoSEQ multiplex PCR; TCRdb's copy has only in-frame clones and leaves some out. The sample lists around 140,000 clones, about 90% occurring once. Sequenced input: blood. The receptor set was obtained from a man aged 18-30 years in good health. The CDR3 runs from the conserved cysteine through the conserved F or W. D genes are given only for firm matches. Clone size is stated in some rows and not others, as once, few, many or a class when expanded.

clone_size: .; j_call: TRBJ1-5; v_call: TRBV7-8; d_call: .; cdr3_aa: CASSLSASGYSNQPQHF; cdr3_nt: TGTGCCAGCAGCTTATCTGCAAGTGGGTATAGCAATCAGCCCCAGCATTTT
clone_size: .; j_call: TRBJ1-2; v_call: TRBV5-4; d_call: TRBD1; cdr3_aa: CASSSTGVDYGYTF; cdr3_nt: TGTGCCAGCAGCTCGACAGGGGTTGACTATGGCTACACCTTC
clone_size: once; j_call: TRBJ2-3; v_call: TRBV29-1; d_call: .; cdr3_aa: CSVEAPGQGETDTQYF; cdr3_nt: TGCAGCGTTGAAGCCCCGGGACAAGGAGAGACAGATACGCAGTATTTT
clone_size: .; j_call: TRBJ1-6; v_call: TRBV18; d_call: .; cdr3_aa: CASSPGGGPYNSPLHF; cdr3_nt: TGTGCCAGCTCACCAGGGGGGGGCCCCTATAATTCACCCCTCCACTTT
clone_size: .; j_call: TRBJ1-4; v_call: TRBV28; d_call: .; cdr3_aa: CASSPGFGPLNEKLFF; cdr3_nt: TGTGCCAGCAGTCCCGGCTTTGGGCCCCTAAATGAAAAACTGTTTTTT
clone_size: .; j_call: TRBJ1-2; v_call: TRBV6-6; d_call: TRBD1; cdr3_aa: CASSSIRGVFYGYTF; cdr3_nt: TGTGCCAGCAGTTCCATCAGGGGGGTTTTCTATGGCTACACCTTC
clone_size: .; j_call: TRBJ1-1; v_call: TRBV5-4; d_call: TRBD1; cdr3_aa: CATGSTGPNTEAFF; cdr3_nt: TGTGCCACCGGATCGACAGGGCCGAACACTGAAGCTTTCTTT
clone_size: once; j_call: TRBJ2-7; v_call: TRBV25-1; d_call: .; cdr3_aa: CASSDTYEQYF; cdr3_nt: TGTGCCAGCAGTGACACCTACGAGCAGTACTTC
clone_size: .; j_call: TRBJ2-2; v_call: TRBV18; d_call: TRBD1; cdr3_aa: CASSTRDRDTGELFF; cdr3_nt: TGTGCCAGCTCAACCCGGGACAGGGACACCGGGGAGCTGTTTTTT
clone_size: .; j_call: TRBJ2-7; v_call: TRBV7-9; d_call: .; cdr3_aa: CASSYSVTVTGEQYF; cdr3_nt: TGTGCCAGCAGCTATTCTGTGACGGTTACGGGCGAGCAGTACTTC
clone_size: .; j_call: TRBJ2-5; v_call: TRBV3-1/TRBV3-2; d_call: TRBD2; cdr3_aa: CASSPGLAGGGQETQYF; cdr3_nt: TGTGCCAGCAGCCCGGGACTAGCGGGGGGCGGGCAAGAGACCCAGTACTTC
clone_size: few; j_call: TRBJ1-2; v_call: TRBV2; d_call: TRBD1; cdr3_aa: CASSGDRLRYTF; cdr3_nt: TGTGCCAGCAGTGGGGACAGGCTTCGCTACACCTTC
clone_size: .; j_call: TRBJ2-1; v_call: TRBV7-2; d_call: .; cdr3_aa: CASRMDAASYNEQFF; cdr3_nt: TGTGCCAGCAGGATGGACGCAGCCTCCTACAATGAGCAGTTCTTC
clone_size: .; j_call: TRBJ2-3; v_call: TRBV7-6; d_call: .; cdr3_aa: CASSPRTGIPSTDTQYF; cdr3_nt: TGTGCCAGCAGCCCCCGTACCGGGATACCTAGCACAGATACGCAGTATTTT
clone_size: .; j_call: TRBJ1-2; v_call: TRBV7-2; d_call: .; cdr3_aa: CASSSDRGYGYTF; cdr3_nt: TGTGCCAGCAGCTCCGACAGAGGGTATGGCTACACCTTC
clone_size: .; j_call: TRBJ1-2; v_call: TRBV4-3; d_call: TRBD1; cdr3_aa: CASSQLHLSGGTVPLMNGYTF; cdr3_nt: TGCGCCAGCAGCCAACTTCATCTCTCTGGTGGGACAGTGCCGCTGATGAATGGCTACACCTTC
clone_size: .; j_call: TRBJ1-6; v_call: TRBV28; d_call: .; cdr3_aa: CASCRQGQSPLHF; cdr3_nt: TGTGCCAGCTGCCGGCAGGGCCAGTCACCCCTCCACTTT
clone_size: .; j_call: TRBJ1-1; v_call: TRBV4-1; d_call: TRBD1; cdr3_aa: CASSKGQGGRTEAFF; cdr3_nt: TGCGCCAGCAGCAAGGGACAGGGGGGTAGAACTGAAGCTTTCTTT
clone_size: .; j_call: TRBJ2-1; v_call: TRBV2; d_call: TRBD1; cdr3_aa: CAIQREQGANEQFF; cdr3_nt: TGTGCCATTCAACGGGAACAGGGGGCCAATGAGCAGTTCTTC
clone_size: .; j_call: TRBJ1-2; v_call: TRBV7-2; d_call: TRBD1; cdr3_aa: CASSLGGQVSNYGYTF; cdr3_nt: TGTGCCAGCAGCTTAGGGGGACAGGTATCGAACTATGGCTACACCTTC
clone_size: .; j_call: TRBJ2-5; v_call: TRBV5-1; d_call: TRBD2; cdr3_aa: CASSLGTSGGTQYF; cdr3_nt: TGCGCCAGCAGCTTGGGGACTAGCGGCGGGACCCAGTACTTC
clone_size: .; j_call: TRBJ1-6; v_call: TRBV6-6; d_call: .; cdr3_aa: CASSYVGGGGSPLHF; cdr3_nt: TGTGCCAGCAGTTACGTCGGGGGGGGAGGTTCACCCCTCCACTTT
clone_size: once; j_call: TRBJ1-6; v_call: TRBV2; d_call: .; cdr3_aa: CASSELVGLPDSPLHF; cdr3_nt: TGTGCCAGCAGTGAACTGGTAGGGCTCCCGGATTCACCCCTCCACTTT
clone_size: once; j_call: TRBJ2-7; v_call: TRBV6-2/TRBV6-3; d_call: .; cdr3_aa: CASSIRKGPYEQYF; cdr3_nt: TGTGCCAGCAGTATTCGGAAGGGGCCCTACGAGCAGTACTTC
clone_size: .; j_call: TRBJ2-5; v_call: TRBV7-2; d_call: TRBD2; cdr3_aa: CASSALLAGGQETQYF; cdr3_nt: TGTGCCAGCAGCGCCTTACTAGCGGGGGGGCAGGAGACCCAGTACTTC
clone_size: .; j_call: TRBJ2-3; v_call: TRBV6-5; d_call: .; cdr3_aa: CASREYSGFTDTQYF; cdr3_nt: TGTGCCAGCAGAGAGTATAGCGGATTCACAGATACGCAGTATTTT
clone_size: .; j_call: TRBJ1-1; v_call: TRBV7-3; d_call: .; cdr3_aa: CASGRKLIFERQNTEAFF; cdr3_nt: TGTGCCAGCGGCAGGAAGCTGATCTTTGAGCGTCAGAACACTGAAGCTTTCTTT
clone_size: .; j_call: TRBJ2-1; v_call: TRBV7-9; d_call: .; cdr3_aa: CASSSLTGSEAYHNNEQFF; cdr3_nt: TGTGCCAGCAGCTCCCTCACGGGGTCAGAGGCCTACCACAACAATGAGCAGTTCTTC
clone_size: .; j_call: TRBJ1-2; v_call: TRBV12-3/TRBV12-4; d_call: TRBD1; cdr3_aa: CASSHRQGHGYTF; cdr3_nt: TGTGCCAGCAGTCACCGACAGGGCCATGGCTACACCTTC
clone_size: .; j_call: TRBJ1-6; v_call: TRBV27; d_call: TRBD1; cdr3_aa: CASSKRTGPSYNSPLHF; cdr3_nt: TGTGCCAGCAGTAAAAGGACAGGGCCGTCCTATAATTCACCCCTCCACTTT
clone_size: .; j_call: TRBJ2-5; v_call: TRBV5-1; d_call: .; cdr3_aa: CASSLNGYQETQYF; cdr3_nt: TGCGCCAGCAGCTTGAACGGATACCAAGAGACCCAGTACTTC
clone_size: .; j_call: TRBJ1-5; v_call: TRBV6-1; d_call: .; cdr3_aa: CASSVLPLEGWQPQHF; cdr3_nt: TGTGCCAGCAGTGTACTTCCTCTAGAGGGATGGCAGCCCCAGCATTTT
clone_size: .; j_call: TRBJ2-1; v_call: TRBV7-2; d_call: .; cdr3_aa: CASTAYDRLLYNEQFF; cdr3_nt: TGTGCCAGCACCGCTTACGATCGACTACTTTACAATGAGCAGTTCTTC
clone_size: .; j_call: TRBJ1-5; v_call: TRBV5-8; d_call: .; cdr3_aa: CASSLDINQPQHF; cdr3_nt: TGTGCCAGCAGCTTGGACATCAATCAGCCCCAGCATTTT
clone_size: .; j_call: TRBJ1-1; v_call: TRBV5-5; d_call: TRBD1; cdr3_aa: CASRSGQGHTEAFF; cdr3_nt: TGTGCCAGCAGATCCGGACAGGGACACACTGAAGCTTTCTTT
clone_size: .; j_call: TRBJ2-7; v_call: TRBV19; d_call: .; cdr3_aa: CASSPREGDPAWEQYF; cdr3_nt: TGTGCCAGTAGTCCCCGAGAGGGGGACCCGGCGTGGGAGCAGTACTTC
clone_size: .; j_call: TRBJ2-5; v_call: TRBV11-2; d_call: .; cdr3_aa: CASSLGVGGETQYF; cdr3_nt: TGTGCCAGCAGCTTGGGGGTGGGAGGAGAGACCCAGTACTTC
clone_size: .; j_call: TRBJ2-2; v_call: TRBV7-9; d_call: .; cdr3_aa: CASSSEETGWTGELFF; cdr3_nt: TGTGCCAGCAGCTCCGAGGAAACGGGATGGACCGGGGAGCTGTTTTTT
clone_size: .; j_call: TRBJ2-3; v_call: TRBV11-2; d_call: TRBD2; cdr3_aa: CASSPRPAGGTTDTQYF; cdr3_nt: TGTGCCAGCAGCCCCCGCCCCGCGGGGGGAACCACAGATACGCAGTATTTT
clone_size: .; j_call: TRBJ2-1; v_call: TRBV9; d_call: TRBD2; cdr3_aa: CASSVGPGGGYNEQFF; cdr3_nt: TGTGCCAGCAGCGTAGGCCCCGGGGGGGGATACAATGAGCAGTTCTTC
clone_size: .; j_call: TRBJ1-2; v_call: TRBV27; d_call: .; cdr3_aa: CASSPPTGYGYTF; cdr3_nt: TGTGCCAGCAGTCCACCGACAGGCTATGGCTACACCTTC
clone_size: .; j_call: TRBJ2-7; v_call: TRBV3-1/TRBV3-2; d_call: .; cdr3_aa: CASSSGGGEQYF; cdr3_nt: TGTGCCAGCAGCTCTGGGGGCGGCGAGCAGTACTTC
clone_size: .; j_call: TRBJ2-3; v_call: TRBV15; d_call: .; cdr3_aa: CATSRARQTRGVDTQYF; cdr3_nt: TGTGCCACCAGCAGAGCTCGGCAGACCCGCGGGGTAGATACGCAGTATTTT